Included here is one T cell receptor (beta chain) sequence, with context. This clone's antigen is unknown. Per-nucleotide qualities are absent, and no much larger clonotype sits a single base away. The data were obtained in a study of cytomegalovirus exposure and HLA in healthy donors (dated by TCRdb to 2015 to 2018). A note on the overall study: An earlier analysis of approximately 640 of the donors reported more than 250 Gb of sequence data and 117 million unique TCR beta sequences from 150 million to 200 million T cells. A later analysis re-analyzed previously published TCR beta repertoires from several hundred donors and added high-resolution HLA genotyping to study TCR occurrence patterns. To decide whether each TCR beta V gene segment behaved as functional or pseudogenic, an earlier analysis of fewer than 750 of the donors relied on high-throughput TCR beta sequencing. A later genetic analysis took genome-wide SNP genotypes for about three fifths of the roughly 700 donors and used that subset as a discovery cohort. An early release covering more than 500 HLA-typed donors comprised around 300 gigabases of sequencing data and around 86 million unique TCR sequences. Because of strong linkage in the cohort, four or five DR-DQ haplotypes were treated as single units for association and clustering. Donor age, sex, ethnicity and CMV serostatus were compiled alongside the repertoire data. In addition to the first cohort of approximately 670 subjects, a separate validation cohort of 120 different subjects was used. To predict cytomegalovirus infection status, the study combined high-throughput TCR immunosequencing, statistical association of individual TCRs with disease status, and machine learning. The study profiled the T cell repertoires of hundreds of subjects by immunosequencing and related them to cytomegalovirus serostatus. Among the roughly 400 genotyped donors, around 81% belonged to the genetic ancestry cluster associated with self-reported Caucasian donors. HLA typing included class I and class II loci at four-digit resolution. Typing coverage varied by locus: roughly 620-640 donors for A, B, C, DRB1 and DQB1; 522 for DQA1; more than 600 for DPA1; approximately 470 for DPB1. The aim of the study was to test whether cataloging public T cell receptors could identify signatures of past pathogen exposure. All discovery cohort repertoires had been generated using a single sequencing platform. The later analysis used no new phenotypic data to find candidate immune exposures, relying instead on TCR beta sequences and their occurrence across donors. Across some 400 genotyped donors of the cohort, an average of about 240,000 unique TCR beta nucleotide sequences per donor were sequenced, and around 20% of those sequences were non-productive.

The paper's findings and limits, for the study overall: Most CMV-associated TCR beta chains appeared to be HLA-restricted in a later analysis, and the HLA associations seemed to be driven largely by CMV exposure. A later analysis found that TCR association rates varied across HLA loci, with DRB1 alleles showing the most associated TCRs and HLA-C alleles the fewest. The study listed approximately 150 TCR beta chains as associated with cytomegalovirus. A later analysis associated some 17,000 TCR beta sequences with specific HLA alleles at a false discovery rate of 0.05. For the cohort, immune exposure information was limited to CMV serostatus. Three of the identified cytomegalovirus-associated TCR beta chains were confirmed in vitro to be specific for cytomegalovirus antigens. When HLA alleles, especially DR and DQ, strongly co-occurred, attributing TCR associations to individual alleles was difficult. Linkage disequilibrium might explain the correlated functional status among segregating V segments, but an unknown experimental factor could not be excluded. Compared with equally common non-associated chains, HLA-associated TCR beta chains in a later analysis were more clonally expanded and had lower generation probabilities. Because counts were too low, seventeen rarely observed V segments, including chromosome 9 orphons, were excluded from the earlier analysis of around 640 of the donors. A later genetic analysis reported fewer N-insertions in productive TCRs among donors in an Asian-associated ancestry cluster than the approximately 670-donor mean. A further reported finding was that TCR beta sequences accurately predicted the HLA-A and HLA-B alleles for most subjects in the first cohort. A later genetic analysis associated a missense DCLRE1C variant with V-gene and J-gene trimming of TCR beta chains, and an independent cohort replicated the association. The authors suggested that the approach could potentially be extended to other disease states and immunological phenotypes. HLA typing was unavailable for some donors at each locus, so association tests used only the typed subset. Broadly in line with IMGT annotations, most TCR beta V segments showed up in productive rearrangements about 87% or about 30% of the time in an earlier analysis of a few hundred of the donors. Most TCR sequences were seen in very few donors, while some public TCRs were found in many individuals. In a later analysis, several top co-occurrence clusters were reported to appear linked to parvovirus B19, influenza, CMV and Epstein-Barr virus. Presence/absence analyses assumed roughly uniform sequencing depth across donors, an assumption that may not hold. Only TCR beta chains were sequenced in this cohort, and the absence of alpha or paired-chain data limited detectable features. In both the original and validation cohorts, the classifier was reported to diagnose cytomegalovirus status with high specificity and sensitivity. A cluster of highly shared sequence variants was judged likely to represent a technical artifact of the sequencing pipeline.

The cohort was made up of several hundred healthy bone marrow donors. At the time of sampling, all cohort members were nominally healthy, though unrecorded immune exposures were likely present. The donor was CMV seronegative and belonged to the group of around 350 seronegative cohort members. Each donor provided a peripheral blood sample, and peripheral blood mononuclear cells were used for TCR beta sequencing. The Qiagen DNeasy Blood Extraction Kit was used to extract genomic DNA from the blood cell samples. The receptor library was made with the immunoSEQ multiplex PCR assay. The multiplex PCR relied on a mix of 60 forward primers for TCR Vbeta segments and 13 reverse primers for TCR Jbeta segments. The CDR3 region of rearranged TCR beta genes was amplified from genomic DNA by a multiplex PCR assay. The amplified TCR beta libraries were sequenced on the Illumina HiSeq System as 87-base-pair reads. Per the source publication's procedure: A later analysis tallied 80 million to 95 million unique TCR beta chains across the roughly 610 repertoires, and around 9.9 million of those chains were shared by two or more donors. Raw reads were error-corrected and collapsed into unique sequences by a nearest-neighbor algorithm in which closely related sequences were merged to remove PCR and sequencing errors. CDR3 sequences were aligned to IMGT reference sequences to assign V, D and J gene segments. For a sequence to be retained, at least a six-nucleotide match to both a V gene segment and a J gene segment was required. A rearrangement counted as productive if the CDR3 had no stop codons and remained in frame with V and J, and every other rearrangement counted as non-productive. CDR3 was defined by IMGT convention, running from the second conserved V-encoded cysteine to the conserved J-encoded phenylalanine. In an earlier analysis of around 570 of the donors, sequences lacking an unambiguous match to a single V gene segment were excluded. In an earlier analysis of approximately 560 of the donors, a V segment was called functional when productive rearrangements were above 56.7%, and segregating when the standard deviation between donors exceeded 5%. A statistical classification framework was developed to diagnose cytomegalovirus status using the catalog of TCR beta chain sequences. In a later analysis, TCR nucleotide sequences were compared against IMGT/GENE-DB human TR gene sequences so that V and J genes could be assigned. A later analysis assigned CDR3 sequences and most-parsimonious VDJ recombination scenarios with the TCRdist pipeline. In a later analysis, each TCR beta chain was defined by its CDR3 amino acid sequence together with its V-gene family, and reads without a unique V-gene family were excluded. To address suspected cross-contamination and a sequencing artifact, a later analysis removed several hundred highly shared, low-generation-probability nucleotide sequences. In a later analysis, a clonal expansion index for each public chain was calculated from normalized within-repertoire ranks of inferred template counts. In a later analysis, generation probabilities were computed with a VDJ recombination model fitted to out-of-frame rearrangements, and the resulting probabilities were checked against IGoR. In a later analysis, TCR-TCR, TCR-HLA and TCR-CMV co-occurrence was scored with hypergeometric tests, and a repertoire-size bias correction was applied to TCR pairs. False discovery rates were estimated in a later analysis by permuting HLA or CMV assignments 20 times. In a later analysis, co-occurring TCRs were grouped using DBSCAN, with TCRdist sequence similarity added in when clustering inside HLA-allele-positive subsets. Repertoires with fewer than 30,000 or more than 120,000 public chains, plus five repertoires with anomalous nucleotide sharing, were excluded from co-occurrence clustering. This is the immuneACCESS table as TCRdb keeps it, with only in-frame sequences that have V and J called. A part of the clones is gone; compared with another copy, unresolved V genes explain less than half, and the rest is unexplained. The V and J calls and the clone size are those of that table, but D and trimming were determined from the DNA. The sample yields under 150,000 clones; about four fifths were counted once. The top ten constitute around 2.5% of the sample.

The receptor comes from a male donor in good health and CMV-seronegative. Sequencing was done on a sample of PBMCs.

The sequenced DNA is TGCGCCAGCAGCCAAGGACTAGCGCAAACCTACGAGCAGTACTTC. This encodes CASSQGLAQTYEQYF. The chain employs TRBV4-3 and TRBJ2-7; 8 central bases correspond to TRBD2. V loses 1 base at its end and J loses 2 bases; junction bases beyond the gene matches: 4. CDR1 and CDR2 are read off the germline V gene as LGHNA and YSLEER. The CDR3, from cysteine to phenylalanine, totals 15 residues. Only the CDR3 portion is preserved as DNA: 45 bases, with reading frame beginning at the first base.